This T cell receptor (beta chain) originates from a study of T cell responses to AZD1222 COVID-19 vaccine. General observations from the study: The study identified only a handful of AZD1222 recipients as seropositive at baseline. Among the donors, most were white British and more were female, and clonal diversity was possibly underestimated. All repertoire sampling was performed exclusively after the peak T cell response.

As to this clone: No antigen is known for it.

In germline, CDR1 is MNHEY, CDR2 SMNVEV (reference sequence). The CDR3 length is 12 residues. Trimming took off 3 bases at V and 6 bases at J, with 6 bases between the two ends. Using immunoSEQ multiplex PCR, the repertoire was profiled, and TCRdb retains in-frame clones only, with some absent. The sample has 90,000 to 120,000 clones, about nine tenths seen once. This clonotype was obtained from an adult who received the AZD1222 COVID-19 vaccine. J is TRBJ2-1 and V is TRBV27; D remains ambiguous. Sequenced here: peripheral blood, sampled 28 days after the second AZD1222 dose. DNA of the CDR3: TGTGCCAGCAGTTTTTCGGGCAATGAGCAGTTCTTC. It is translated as CASSFSGNEQFF.